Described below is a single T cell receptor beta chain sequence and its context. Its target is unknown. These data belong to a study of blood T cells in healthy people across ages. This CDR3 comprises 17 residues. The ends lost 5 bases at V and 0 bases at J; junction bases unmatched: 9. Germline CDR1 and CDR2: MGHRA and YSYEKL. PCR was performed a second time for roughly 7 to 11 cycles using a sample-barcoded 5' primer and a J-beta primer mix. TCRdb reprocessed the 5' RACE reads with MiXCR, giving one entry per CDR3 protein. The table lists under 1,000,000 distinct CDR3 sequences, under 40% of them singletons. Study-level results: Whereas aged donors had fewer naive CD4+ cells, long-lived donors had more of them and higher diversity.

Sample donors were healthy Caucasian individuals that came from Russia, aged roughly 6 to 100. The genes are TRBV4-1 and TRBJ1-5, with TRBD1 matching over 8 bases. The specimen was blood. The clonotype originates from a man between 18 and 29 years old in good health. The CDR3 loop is CASSAHWTGLSNQPQHF. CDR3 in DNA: TGCGCCAGCAGCGCCCATTGGACAGGGCTTAGCAATCAGCCCCAGCATTTT.